Listed below are T cell receptor beta chains from one sample, sequenced in a study of vaccination effects on CD4 cells after COVID-19. Clones were read by immunoSEQ multiplex PCR, and TCRdb kept only the in-frame ones, dropping some. This repertoire shows 73,000 or so clones, about 78% found once; its top ten account for roughly a tenth. For these receptors, no antigen is known. The sample in question was CD4+ T cells from PBMCs cultured with SARS-CoV-2 spike peptides, obtained before COVID-19 vaccination. The receptors here all came from a human donor who received a COVID-19 vaccine. Both conserved end residues are part of each CDR3. The order of the fields is J gene, CDR3 length, D gene, V gene, clone size, CDR3 DNA, CDR3 protein. A D gene is named only where the DNA matches it firmly. Size is omitted from some rows. Given values are once, few, many or a class for expanded clones.

j_call: TRBJ1-2; cdr3_length: 12; d_call: -; v_call: TRBV6-2/TRBV6-3; clone_size: once; cdr3_nt: TGTGCCAGCAGTCAGGGTTACTATGGCTACACCTTC; cdr3_aa: CASSQGYYGYTF
j_call: TRBJ1-6; cdr3_length: 15; d_call: -; v_call: TRBV27; clone_size: -; cdr3_nt: TGTGCCAGCAGTTTAATGCGGGGGCGCGATTCACCCCTCCACTTT; cdr3_aa: CASSLMRGRDSPLHF
j_call: TRBJ1-1; cdr3_length: 17; d_call: TRBD1; v_call: TRBV30; clone_size: -; cdr3_nt: TGTGCCTGGAGTGTAACTAGGACAGGGCGATTGAACACTGAAGCTTTCTTT; cdr3_aa: CAWSVTRTGRLNTEAFF
j_call: TRBJ2-3; cdr3_length: 16; d_call: TRBD2; v_call: TRBV5-1; clone_size: few; cdr3_nt: TGCGCCAGCAGCTTAGTTCTTGGAGCGGGGGCCAAGGTGCAGTATTTT; cdr3_aa: CASSLVLGAGAKVQYF
j_call: TRBJ2-1; cdr3_length: 19; d_call: TRBD1; v_call: TRBV5-6; clone_size: -; cdr3_nt: TGTGCCAGCAGCCCCGTCCCGGGACAGGTTTTCAGCTCCTACAATGAGCAGTTCTTC; cdr3_aa: CASSPVPGQVFSSYNEQFF
j_call: TRBJ1-2; cdr3_length: 11; d_call: -; v_call: TRBV12-3/TRBV12-4; clone_size: -; cdr3_nt: TGTGCCATCTACCGAAACTATGGCTACACCTTC; cdr3_aa: CAIYRNYGYTF
j_call: TRBJ1-2; cdr3_length: 15; d_call: TRBD1; v_call: TRBV19; clone_size: -; cdr3_nt: TGTGCCAGTACCCACTTAGGGACAGGGAACTATGGCTACACCTTC; cdr3_aa: CASTHLGTGNYGYTF
j_call: TRBJ1-2; cdr3_length: 13; d_call: -; v_call: TRBV10-3; clone_size: -; cdr3_nt: TGTGCCATCAGTGTAACAGATGCCTATGGCTACACCTTC; cdr3_aa: CAISVTDAYGYTF
j_call: TRBJ2-3; cdr3_length: 13; d_call: -; v_call: TRBV25-1; clone_size: once; cdr3_nt: TGTGCCAGCAACCGACAGGGAGGAGATACGCAGTATTTT; cdr3_aa: CASNRQGGDTQYF
j_call: TRBJ1-1; cdr3_length: 12; d_call: -; v_call: TRBV28; clone_size: -; cdr3_nt: TGTGCCAGCAGTTTAAATCGGCTAGAAGCTTTCTTT; cdr3_aa: CASSLNRLEAFF
j_call: TRBJ1-1; cdr3_length: 13; d_call: TRBD1; v_call: TRBV6-6; clone_size: few; cdr3_nt: TGTGCCAGCAGTTACTCGGGACAGGGTTTAGCTTTCTTT; cdr3_aa: CASSYSGQGLAFF
j_call: TRBJ2-3; cdr3_length: 15; d_call: -; v_call: TRBV5-1; clone_size: -; cdr3_nt: TGCGCCAGCAGCTTGGTTTCAGGGGTAGCCGATACGCAGTATTTT; cdr3_aa: CASSLVSGVADTQYF
j_call: TRBJ2-1; cdr3_length: 15; d_call: TRBD2; v_call: TRBV5-6; clone_size: -; cdr3_nt: TGTGCCAGCATCACCCTTAGCGGGGGGATTACTGAGCAGTTCTTC; cdr3_aa: CASITLSGGITEQFF
j_call: TRBJ2-1; cdr3_length: 15; d_call: -; v_call: TRBV18; clone_size: -; cdr3_nt: TGTGCCAGCTCCCTCTCAGGGTTTACGTACAATGAGCAGTTCTTC; cdr3_aa: CASSLSGFTYNEQFF
j_call: TRBJ2-5; cdr3_length: 16; d_call: TRBD2; v_call: TRBV7-7; clone_size: -; cdr3_nt: TGTGCCAGCAGCCTGCTACGTAGCGGGGGCCAAGAGACCCAGTACTTC; cdr3_aa: CASSLLRSGGQETQYF
j_call: TRBJ1-3; cdr3_length: 15; d_call: -; v_call: TRBV2; clone_size: -; cdr3_nt: TGTGCCAGCAGTGCGGTTGGACAGATTGGAAACACCATATATTTT; cdr3_aa: CASSAVGQIGNTIYF
j_call: TRBJ2-2; cdr3_length: 16; d_call: TRBD2; v_call: TRBV19; clone_size: few; cdr3_nt: TGTGCCAGTAGCGCCTCGGGACTAGCCAACACCGGGGAGCTGTTTTTT; cdr3_aa: CASSASGLANTGELFF
j_call: TRBJ1-6; cdr3_length: 15; d_call: -; v_call: TRBV5-6; clone_size: once; cdr3_nt: TGTGCCAGCAGCTTGGTATCGCAGAGTAATTCACCCCTCCACTTT; cdr3_aa: CASSLVSQSNSPLHF
j_call: TRBJ2-3; cdr3_length: 14; d_call: -; v_call: TRBV6-5; clone_size: -; cdr3_nt: TGTGCCAGCAGGATGACAGTTAGCACAGATACGCAGTATTTT; cdr3_aa: CASRMTVSTDTQYF
j_call: TRBJ2-1; cdr3_length: 13; d_call: -; v_call: TRBV19; clone_size: -; cdr3_nt: TGTGCCAGTAGTATCCGTTCCGCCAATGAGCAGTTCTTC; cdr3_aa: CASSIRSANEQFF
j_call: TRBJ1-2; cdr3_length: 13; d_call: -; v_call: TRBV25-1; clone_size: few; cdr3_nt: TGTGCCAGCAGTGAATTAAAGCACTATGGCTACACCTTC; cdr3_aa: CASSELKHYGYTF
j_call: TRBJ2-6; cdr3_length: 17; d_call: TRBD1; v_call: TRBV19; clone_size: -; cdr3_nt: TGTGCCAGTAGTATTGGGACAGGGGGGCCTGGGGCCAACGTCCTGACTTTC; cdr3_aa: CASSIGTGGPGANVLTF
j_call: TRBJ2-3; cdr3_length: 16; d_call: -; v_call: TRBV30; clone_size: -; cdr3_nt: TGTGCCTGGAGTGGGCCGCGGTCTGCCCCCACAGATACGCAGTATTTT; cdr3_aa: CAWSGPRSAPTDTQYF
j_call: TRBJ2-5; cdr3_length: 16; d_call: TRBD1; v_call: TRBV5-1; clone_size: -; cdr3_nt: TGCGCCAGCAGCTCGACGGGACAGGGTTATCAAGAGACCCAGTACTTC; cdr3_aa: CASSSTGQGYQETQYF
j_call: TRBJ2-2; cdr3_length: 15; d_call: -; v_call: TRBV19; clone_size: few; cdr3_nt: TGTGCCAGTAGTATTAGATTAGGAGCCCCCGGGGAGCTGTTTTTT; cdr3_aa: CASSIRLGAPGELFF
j_call: TRBJ2-5; cdr3_length: 12; d_call: -; v_call: TRBV2; clone_size: -; cdr3_nt: TGTGCCAGCAGTGAAAGTGCGGAGACCCAGTACTTC; cdr3_aa: CASSESAETQYF
j_call: TRBJ1-5; cdr3_length: 16; d_call: -; v_call: TRBV28; clone_size: few; cdr3_nt: TGTGCCAGCAGCCGCCCGGGCCACAGGGCCAATCAGCCCCAGCATTTT; cdr3_aa: CASSRPGHRANQPQHF
j_call: TRBJ1-1; cdr3_length: 16; d_call: -; v_call: TRBV11-3; clone_size: -; cdr3_nt: TGTGCCAGCAGCTTTATAATGTACGGGTTCGACACTGAAGCTTTCTTT; cdr3_aa: CASSFIMYGFDTEAFF
j_call: TRBJ1-3; cdr3_length: 16; d_call: -; v_call: TRBV30; clone_size: -; cdr3_nt: TGTGCCTGGAGTGTAACAAGGGCATATACTGGAAACACCATATATTTT; cdr3_aa: CAWSVTRAYTGNTIYF
j_call: TRBJ1-4; cdr3_length: 14; d_call: -; v_call: TRBV30; clone_size: -; cdr3_nt: TGTGCCTGGAGTGCGTCAGGTCCGTACGAAAAACTGTTTTTT; cdr3_aa: CAWSASGPYEKLFF
j_call: TRBJ1-1; cdr3_length: 14; d_call: -; v_call: TRBV6-5; clone_size: -; cdr3_nt: TGTGCCAGCAGTAATCGACAGGTTTCCACTGAAGCTTTCTTT; cdr3_aa: CASSNRQVSTEAFF
j_call: TRBJ2-1; cdr3_length: 15; d_call: TRBD2; v_call: TRBV6-2/TRBV6-3; clone_size: -; cdr3_nt: TGTGCCAGCAGCAGAGCGGGGGGGACTTACAATGAGCAGTTCTTC; cdr3_aa: CASSRAGGTYNEQFF
j_call: TRBJ1-4; cdr3_length: 13; d_call: -; v_call: TRBV7-2; clone_size: -; cdr3_nt: TGTGCCAGCGCACGGAACCCTAATGAAAAACTGTTTTTT; cdr3_aa: CASARNPNEKLFF
j_call: TRBJ2-1; cdr3_length: 15; d_call: TRBD2; v_call: TRBV19; clone_size: -; cdr3_nt: TGTGCCAGTAGTGGCCAGACTAGCCAAGACAATGAGCAGTTCTTC; cdr3_aa: CASSGQTSQDNEQFF